This T cell receptor (beta chain) was documented in a study of CD8+CD57+ T cells in acquired aplastic anemia. Study at large: The study obtained an average of 3.2 ug of DNA from sorted CD4+ and CD8+ cells. Whole-study findings and limits: Patients and controls had in common 25 to 30 CD8+ CDR3 sequences. In CD8+ cells, Simpson's diversity showed no significant difference between patients and controls.

Remarks on this clonotype: Its antigen is currently unknown.

Investigators profiled TCR beta VDJ and CDR3 from genomic DNA template. One entry per CDR3 protein, called by TCRdb with MiXCR from the reads. The profile shows roughly 280,000 distinct CDR3 sequences, approximately 60% of them singletons. CDR3 length: 14 amino acids. The V end was cut by 6 bases, the J end by 0 bases, with 11 bases between. CDR1 and CDR2 (germline): LNHDA, SQIVND (reference sequence). Patients included in sequencing had previously demonstrated CD8+CD57+ cell expansion by flow cytometry. None of the patients had been given any therapy when their blood was sampled. The V call is TRBV19, the J call TRBJ1-1; TRBD1 might be the D (5 bases). The sequencing input was sorted CD4+, CD8+, or CD8+CD57+ T cells (not recorded which) from PBMCs. The source of this sequence is a human donor with aplastic anemia. CDR3 region: CASRVTALNTEAFF. The CDR3 coding sequence is TGTGCCAGTAGAGTGACAGCCCTGAACACTGAAGCTTTCTTT.